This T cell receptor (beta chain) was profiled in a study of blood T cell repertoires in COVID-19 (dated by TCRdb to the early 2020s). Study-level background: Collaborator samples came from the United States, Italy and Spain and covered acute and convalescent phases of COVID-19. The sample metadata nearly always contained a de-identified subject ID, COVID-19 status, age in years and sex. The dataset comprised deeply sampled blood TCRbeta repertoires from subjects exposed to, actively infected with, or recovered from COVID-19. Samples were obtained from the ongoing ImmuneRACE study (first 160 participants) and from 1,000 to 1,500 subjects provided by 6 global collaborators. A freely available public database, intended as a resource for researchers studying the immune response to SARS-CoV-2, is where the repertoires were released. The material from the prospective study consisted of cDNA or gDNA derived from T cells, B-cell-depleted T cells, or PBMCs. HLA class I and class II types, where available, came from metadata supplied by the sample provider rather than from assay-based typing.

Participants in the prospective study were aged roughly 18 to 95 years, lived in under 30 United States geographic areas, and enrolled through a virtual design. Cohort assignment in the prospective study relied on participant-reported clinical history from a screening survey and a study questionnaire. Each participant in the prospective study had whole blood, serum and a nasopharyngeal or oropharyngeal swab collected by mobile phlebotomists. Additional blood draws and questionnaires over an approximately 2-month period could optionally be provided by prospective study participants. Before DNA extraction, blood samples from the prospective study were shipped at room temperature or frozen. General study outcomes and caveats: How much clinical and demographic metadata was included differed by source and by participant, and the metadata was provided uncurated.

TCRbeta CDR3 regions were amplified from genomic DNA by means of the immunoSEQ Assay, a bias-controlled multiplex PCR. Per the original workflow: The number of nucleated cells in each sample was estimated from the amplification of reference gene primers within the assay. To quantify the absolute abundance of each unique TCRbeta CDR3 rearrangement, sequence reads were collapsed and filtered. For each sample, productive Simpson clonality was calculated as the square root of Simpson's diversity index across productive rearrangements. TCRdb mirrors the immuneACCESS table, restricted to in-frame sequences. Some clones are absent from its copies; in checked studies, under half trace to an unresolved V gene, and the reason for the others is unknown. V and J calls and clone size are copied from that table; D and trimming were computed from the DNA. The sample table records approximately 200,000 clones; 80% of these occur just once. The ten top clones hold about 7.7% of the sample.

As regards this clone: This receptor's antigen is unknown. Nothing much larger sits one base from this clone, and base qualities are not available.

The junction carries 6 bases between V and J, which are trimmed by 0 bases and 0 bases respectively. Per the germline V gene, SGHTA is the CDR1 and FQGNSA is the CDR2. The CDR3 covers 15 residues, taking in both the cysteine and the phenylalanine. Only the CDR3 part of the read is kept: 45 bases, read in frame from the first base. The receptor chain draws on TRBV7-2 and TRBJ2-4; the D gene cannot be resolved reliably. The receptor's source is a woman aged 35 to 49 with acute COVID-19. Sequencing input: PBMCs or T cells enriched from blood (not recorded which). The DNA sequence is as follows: TGTGCCAGCAGCTTAGCGGGCCGAGCCAAAAACATTCAGTACTTC. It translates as CASSLAGRAKNIQYF.